Listed below are T cell receptor beta chains from one sample, sequenced in a study of shared clonotypes between healthy human individuals. Sequenced by immunoSEQ multiplex PCR; TCRdb stores in-frame clones only, minus some. The sample includes about 2.1 million clones, 93% seen only once; the top ten take about 1.5%. Sample: naive CD8+ T cells from PBMCs. These receptors all come from a man aged 18 to 29 in good health. Some clones in this sample may be carry-over from other donors' samples. Each CDR3 is given with its conserved first and last residue. A D gene is named only where the DNA matches it firmly. Part of the rows lack a size; the others show once, few, many or a class for expanded clones.

J | D | V | size | CDR3 | DNA
TRBJ2-7 | TRBD2 | TRBV10-3 | . | CAISDTSGSSYEQYF | TGTGCCATCAGTGATACTAGCGGGAGTTCCTACGAGCAGTACTTC
TRBJ2-5 | TRBD1 | TRBV19 | . | CASSPGTGGQFFRETQYF | TGTGCCAGTAGTCCTGGGACAGGGGGCCAATTTTTCCGAGAGACCCAGTACTTC
TRBJ2-6 | TRBD2 | TRBV7-8 | . | CASSLGTSRRSGANVLTF | TGTGCCAGCAGCTTAGGGACTAGCCGTCGCTCTGGGGCCAACGTCCTGACTTTC
TRBJ1-5 | TRBD1 | TRBV6-1 | . | CASNPGQGIHQPQHF | TGTGCCAGCAACCCGGGACAGGGGATCCATCAGCCCCAGCATTTT
TRBJ2-7 | . | TRBV5-6 | . | CASTRWAVRGEQYF | TGTGCCAGCACCCGGTGGGCAGTGCGCGGCGAGCAGTACTTC
TRBJ2-7 | . | TRBV7-2 | . | CASSPLFAYEQYF | TGTGCCAGCAGCCCCCTTTTTGCCTACGAGCAGTACTTC
TRBJ2-4 | TRBD2 | TRBV5-6 | . | CASSLGSQLAGHIQYF | TGTGCCAGCAGCTTGGGATCACAACTAGCGGGACACATTCAGTACTTC
TRBJ2-3 | . | TRBV6-5 | . | CASSTTPADTQYF | TGTGCCAGCAGTACGACACCCGCAGATACGCAGTATTTT
TRBJ2-1 | . | TRBV7-9 | . | CASSLAVAEVREQFF | TGTGCCAGCTCCCTAGCCGTGGCGGAAGTGCGTGAGCAGTTCTTC
TRBJ2-5 | TRBD1 | TRBV7-2 | . | CASSADRGLGETQYF | TGTGCCAGCAGCGCCGACAGGGGGTTAGGAGAGACCCAGTACTTC
TRBJ2-5 | TRBD1 | TRBV11-2 | once | CASSLEVTGVGETQYF | TGTGCCAGCAGCTTAGAGGTGACAGGGGTGGGAGAGACCCAGTACTTC
TRBJ2-7 | TRBD2 | TRBV15 | . | CATGGRARYEQYF | TGTGCCACCGGGGGGAGGGCCCGCTACGAGCAGTACTTC
TRBJ2-3 | TRBD2 | TRBV11-2 | . | CASGLAGGTDTQYF | TGTGCCAGCGGGCTAGCGGGAGGCACAGATACGCAGTATTTT
TRBJ1-2 | TRBD1 | TRBV29-1 | . | CSAGQVEYGYTF | TGCAGCGCGGGACAGGTGGAGTATGGCTACACCTTC
TRBJ1-2 | TRBD1 | TRBV29-1 | . | CSVEGRGRLGYTF | TGCAGCGTTGAGGGCAGGGGGAGGCTTGGCTACACCTTC
TRBJ1-2 | . | TRBV10-3 | . | CAISESAGDFYGYTF | TGTGCCATCAGTGAGTCTGCAGGGGATTTCTATGGCTACACCTTC
TRBJ2-7 | TRBD1 | TRBV2 | . | CASSQGAGFYEQYF | TGTGCCAGCAGTCAGGGGGCTGGGTTCTACGAGCAGTACTTC
TRBJ2-7 | . | TRBV4-2 | . | CASSQDRDGSYEQYF | TGTGCCAGCAGCCAGGACCGGGACGGTTCCTACGAGCAGTACTTC
TRBJ1-1 | TRBD1 | TRBV28 | . | CASSPGQLNTEAFF | TGTGCCAGCAGCCCGGGACAGTTGAACACTGAAGCTTTCTTT
TRBJ1-1 | . | TRBV19 | . | CASSIDSGLVSEAFF | TGTGCCAGTAGTATAGATTCAGGTCTGGTCTCTGAAGCTTTCTTT
TRBJ1-2 | TRBD1 | TRBV28 | . | CASMDRVLHGYTF | TGTGCCAGCATGGACAGGGTGCTTCATGGCTACACCTTC
TRBJ1-4 | TRBD1 | TRBV9 | . | CASSDGQATNEKLFF | TGTGCCAGCAGCGATGGACAGGCAACTAATGAAAAACTGTTTTTT
TRBJ2-7 | TRBD2 | TRBV27 | once | CASSSGLADESYEQYF | TGTGCCAGCAGTTCGGGACTAGCGGATGAATCCTACGAGCAGTACTTC
TRBJ2-1 | . | TRBV18 | . | CASSTRRDYNEQFF | TGTGCCAGCTCGACCCGCAGGGATTACAATGAGCAGTTCTTC
TRBJ1-1 | . | TRBV6-6 | . | CASTGEGRGNTEAFF | TGTGCCAGCACGGGGGAGGGTAGAGGGAACACTGAAGCTTTCTTT
TRBJ1-3 | . | TRBV7-9 | once | CASSSTRSSGNTIYF | TGTGCCAGCAGCTCCACCCGGAGCTCTGGAAACACCATATATTTT
TRBJ2-5 | . | TRBV5-4 | . | CASSSVGSPAETQYF | TGTGCCAGCAGCTCAGTAGGGAGTCCGGCGGAGACCCAGTACTTC
TRBJ2-7 | . | TRBV28 | . | CASSFTGNYEQYF | TGTGCCAGCAGTTTTACAGGGAACTACGAGCAGTACTTC
TRBJ1-1 | TRBD1 | TRBV7-2 | . | CASSFAGTGNTEAFF | TGTGCCAGCAGCTTTGCCGGGACAGGGAACACTGAAGCTTTCTTT
TRBJ2-4 | TRBD1 | TRBV6-5 | . | CASGDRKNIQYF | TGTGCCAGCGGGGACAGGAAAAACATTCAGTACTTC
TRBJ1-1 | TRBD1 | TRBV27 | . | CASSLQVSQGAAFF | TGTGCCAGCAGTCTCCAAGTTTCTCAGGGGGCGGCTTTCTTT
TRBJ2-1 | TRBD1 | TRBV2 | . | CASSDRGRYNEQFF | TGTGCCAGCAGCGACAGGGGGCGATACAATGAGCAGTTCTTC
TRBJ2-2 | . | TRBV27 | . | CASSLSGSAFNTGELFF | TGTGCCAGCAGTTTATCGGGGAGCGCCTTTAACACCGGGGAGCTGTTTTTT
TRBJ2-3 | . | TRBV7-9 | . | CASSLYGHTSTDTKYF | TGTGCCAGCAGCTTGTACGGCCATACTAGCACAGATACGAAGTATTTT
TRBJ1-2 | TRBD1 | TRBV7-9 | . | CASSLGPPGQGNGYTF | TGTGCCAGCAGCTTAGGCCCGCCGGGACAGGGGAACGGCTACACCTTC
TRBJ1-1 | . | TRBV7-9 | few | CASSLSNTEAFF | TGTGCCAGCAGCTTATCTAACACTGAAGCTTTCTTT
TRBJ2-1 | TRBD2 | TRBV4-3 | . | CASSRSERGAYNEQFF | TGCGCCAGCAGCCGCTCGGAGCGGGGGGCCTACAATGAGCAGTTCTTC
TRBJ2-7 | . | TRBV6-6 | . | CASSIYGQAYEQYF | TGTGCCAGCAGTATTTACGGCCAAGCCTACGAGCAGTACTTC
TRBJ2-1 | . | TRBV14 | . | CASSQELYNEQFF | TGTGCCAGCAGCCAAGAACTGTACAATGAGCAGTTCTTC
TRBJ2-6 | . | TRBV11-2 | . | CASSLGGWGDSGANVLTF | TGTGCCAGCAGCTTAGGTGGTTGGGGGGACTCTGGGGCCAACGTCCTGACTTTC
TRBJ2-3 | . | TRBV28 | . | CASSSIRQTSTDTQYF | TGTGCCAGCAGTTCGATTCGACAGACTAGCACAGATACGCAGTATTTT
TRBJ1-5 | . | TRBV4-3 | few | CASSQRRINQPQHF | TGCGCCAGCAGCCAACGACGGATCAATCAGCCCCAGCATTTT
TRBJ2-7 | TRBD2 | TRBV6-5 | . | CASSTPGLAAYEQYF | TGTGCCAGCAGTACCCCGGGACTAGCGGCTTACGAGCAGTACTTC
TRBJ2-1 | TRBD2 | TRBV7-9 | . | CASSPRTSGRGDKFF | TGTGCCAGCAGCCCCAGGACTAGCGGGAGGGGGGATAAGTTCTTC
TRBJ2-3 | TRBD2 | TRBV4-2 | . | CASRLADDTDTQYF | TGTGCCAGCAGACTAGCGGATGATACAGATACGCAGTATTTT
TRBJ2-2 | . | TRBV28 | . | CASSWENGGELFF | TGTGCCAGCAGTTGGGAGAACGGCGGGGAGCTGTTTTTT
TRBJ1-3 | . | TRBV7-9 | . | CASSDSGSGNTIYF | TGTGCCAGCAGCGATTCGGGGTCTGGAAACACCATATATTTT
TRBJ2-7 | TRBD2 | TRBV25-1 | . | CASSEVGRGYEQYF | TGTGCCAGCAGTGAAGTGGGGAGGGGCTACGAGCAGTACTTC
TRBJ2-5 | . | TRBV6-1 | . | CASSGGRGLAQETQYF | TGTGCCAGCAGTGGGGGTCGAGGGCTAGCGCAGGAGACCCAGTACTTC
TRBJ2-7 | . | TRBV18 | . | CASSHNFGEWYEQYF | TGTGCCAGCTCACACAACTTTGGGGAGTGGTACGAGCAGTACTTC
TRBJ1-1 | . | TRBV27 | . | CASSAHPPMNTEAFF | TGTGCCAGCAGCGCCCACCCGCCGATGAACACTGAAGCTTTCTTT
TRBJ2-2 | TRBD2 | TRBV5-4 | . | CASSPKTSGREAGELFF | TGTGCCAGCAGCCCCAAGACTAGCGGGAGGGAGGCCGGGGAGCTGTTTTTT
TRBJ2-2 | TRBD1 | TRBV19 | . | CASSISTGATTGELFF | TGTGCCAGTAGTATATCTACAGGGGCGACCACCGGGGAGCTGTTTTTT